This T cell receptor beta chain was observed in a study of blood T cell repertoires in COVID-19. The germline CDR1 and CDR2 sequences are SGHKS and YYEKEE (reference sequence). The ends lost 1 base at V and 12 bases at J; junction bases unmatched: 12. This CDR3 region has 15 residues. Some clones are missing from TCRdb's copy, which holds only in-frame ones; the method was immunoSEQ multiplex PCR. Of 120,000 or so clones listed, approximately 88% are singletons. This chain connects TRBV5-5 to TRBJ1-4; 7 bases are a match to TRBD1. Material: peripheral blood. This sequence was found in a woman in her 30s who had recovered from COVID-19. The CDR3 DNA follows: TGTGCCAGCAGCTTGTTGGGACAGAGGGTTGTGGAACTGTTTTTT. The encoded protein is CASSLLGQRVVELFF.